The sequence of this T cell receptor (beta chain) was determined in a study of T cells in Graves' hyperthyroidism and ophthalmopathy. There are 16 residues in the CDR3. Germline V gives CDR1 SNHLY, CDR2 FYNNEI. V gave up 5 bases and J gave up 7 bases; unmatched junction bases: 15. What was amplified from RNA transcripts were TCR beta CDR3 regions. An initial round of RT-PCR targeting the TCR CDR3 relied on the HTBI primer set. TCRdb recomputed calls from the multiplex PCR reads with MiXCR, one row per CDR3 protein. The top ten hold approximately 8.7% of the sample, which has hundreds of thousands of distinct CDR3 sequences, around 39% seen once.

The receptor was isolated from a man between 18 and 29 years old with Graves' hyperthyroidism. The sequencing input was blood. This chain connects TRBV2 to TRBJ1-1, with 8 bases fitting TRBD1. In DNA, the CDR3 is TGTGCCAGCAGTAGTACTCGCCCGACAGGGGTCGGTGAAGCTTTCTTT. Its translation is CASSSTRPTGVGEAFF. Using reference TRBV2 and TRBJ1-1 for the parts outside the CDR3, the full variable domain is EPEVTQTPSHQVTQMGQEVILRCVPISNHLYFYWYRQILGQKVEFLVSFYNNEISEKSEIFDDQFSVERPDGSNFTLKIRSTKLEDSAMYFCASSSTRPTGVGEAFFGQGTRLTVV.